Given below is one T cell receptor (beta chain) in context. Which antigen it targets is not known. Per-base quality was not reported, and no clone a single base away is much larger than it. The data were obtained in a study of shared clonotypes between healthy human individuals (dated by TCRdb to the early 2020s). Regarding the research as a whole: The cohort included three men and a couple of women between 18 and 49 years of age. For each donor, three plates each were used for CD4 naive and CD4 memory, two plates were used for CD8 naive, and one plate was used for CD8 memory. Blood TCR repertoires of about five healthy adults were deeply sequenced to estimate repertoire size and the extent of clonotype sharing between individuals. Different laboratories and diverse techniques were used to prepare libraries and sequence TCR repertoires, to increase sequencing depth and limit assay-specific biases. Each donor's leukapheresis produced roughly between about 0.9 and 9.5 billion PBMCs. Broader findings and caveats from the paper: Incomplete sequencing was indicated by rarefaction of sorted-subset datasets, despite the large sequencing depth. Because the study included only a small number of donors, the genetic and exposure-history diversity represented was limited. Sampling was limited to blood, and TCR repertoires in tissue likely differ from TCR repertoires in blood. Sharing across a handful of donors was observed for around 5% of naive CD4, under 4% of naive CD8, roughly 2.3% of memory CD4, and about 0.38% of memory CD8 clonotypes. Pairwise subsampling led to the expectation that sequencing depth would affect the degree of clonotype sharing among donors. Compared with non-shared clonotypes, the clonotypes found in all four sorted-subset donors had higher generation probabilities. Larger estimated clonotype richness was generally found for naive subsets than for memory subsets.

The donors were healthy, HIV-negative adults who had no recently reported acute infections or vaccinations. All donors were Caucasian adults living in Nashville, Tennessee, USA. CD4+ T cells were enriched through magnetic negative selection, after which naive cells were positively selected on CD45RA and the remaining negative fraction served as the memory subset. Blood was obtained by leukapheresis, after which PBMCs were separated by Ficoll-Histopaque density gradient centrifugation and cryopreserved in liquid nitrogen vapor phase. Analytical flow cytometry was used to check the purity and quantity of each magnetically sorted T cell population. From each sorted fraction, genomic DNA was isolated and quantified by UV absorbance on a Nanodrop 2000c. TCR CDR3 regions were amplified from genomic DNA by multiplex PCR using the deep immunoSEQ assay. Extracted genomic DNA from each cell subset was distributed evenly across all wells of several immunoSEQ 96-well plates, and each plate was treated as a replicate. For sorted subsets, approximately 210 ng of genomic DNA, equivalent to around 31,000 T cell genomes, went into each replicate PCR. Purified libraries were quantified with a Qubit 3.0 fluorometer, sized on a Bioanalyzer 2100, and re-quantified with the KAPA Library Quantification kit. Each immunoSEQ 96-well plate was sequenced on its own single-read 150-cycle Illumina NextSeq 550 flow cell. On the authors' methods: The immunoSEQ output contained only junctional sequences without quality scores, so filtering could not match that applied to full-length reads. Sequences were annotated with PyIR, a Python wrapper for IgBLAST v1.9, and V/J genes and CDR3 were assigned using IMGT germline references. Reads with weak V/J assignments (E-value above 1e-6), missing CDR3, stop codons, out-of-frame junctions, or ambiguous translated residues were removed. V3J clonotypes were defined as sequences sharing the same inferred V gene, J gene, and CDR3 amino acid sequence. The percentage overlap between two repertoires was calculated by dividing the number of shared unique clonotypes by the size of the smaller repertoire. Three approaches were used to assess repertoire richness: RTK rarefaction, the Chao1 estimator, and Recon v2.1 estimates of unobserved clonotypes. Generation probabilities were computed with OLGA for all TCRbeta clonotypes obtained by the gDNA method from four donors. TCRdb limited this immuneACCESS table to in-frame rearrangements with V and J called. A share of clones is missing; checked studies link under half to unresolved V genes, and the rest is unexplained. V, J and clone size are taken as reported in that table, and D and trimming were inferred from the DNA itself. This sample is represented by over 850,000 clones; about 80% of them were singletons. The top ten clonotypes cover 0.6% to 0.75% of the sample.

The source is a man in his late teens or twenties in good health. Some clones in this sample may be carry-over from other donors' samples. The sequenced sample consisted of memory CD4+ T cells from PBMCs. The cell subset or site label of this sample denotes: CD45RA-negative fraction.

The CDR3 has the sequence CASSLSISGANVLTF. The nucleotide sequence reads as follows: TGTGCCAGCAGCTTATCAATCTCTGGGGCCAACGTCCTGACTTTC. The chain links TRBV7-9 with TRBJ2-6, with the D gene too uncertain to name. V loses 2 bases of germline sequence and J loses 0 bases, and the interval between the two ends is 5 bases. The CDR3 covers 15 residues, taking in both the cysteine and the phenylalanine. Only the CDR3 DNA stays, 45 bases, in frame from base 1. Looking up the germline V gene (reference sequence) yields CDR1 SEHNR and CDR2 FQNEAQ.